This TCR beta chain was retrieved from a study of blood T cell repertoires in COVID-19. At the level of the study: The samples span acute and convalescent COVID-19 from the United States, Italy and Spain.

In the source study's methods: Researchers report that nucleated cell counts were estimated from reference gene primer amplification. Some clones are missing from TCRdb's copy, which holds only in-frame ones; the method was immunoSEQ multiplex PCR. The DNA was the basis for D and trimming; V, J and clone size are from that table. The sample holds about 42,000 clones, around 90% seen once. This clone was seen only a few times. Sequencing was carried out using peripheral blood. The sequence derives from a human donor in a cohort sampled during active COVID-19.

DNA of the CDR3: TGCGCCAGCAGCCAAGATCTGCTCGACAGCTCCTACGAGCAGTACTTC. Translated, it gives CASSQDLLDSSYEQYF. V usage is TRBV4-3 and J usage is TRBJ2-7; weak D call: TRBD1 (5 bases). Trimming pared 0 bases from V and 0 bases from J, leaving 12 bases between. Germline CDR1 and CDR2: LGHNA and YSLEER. The CDR3 is 16 amino acids.